This TCR beta chain was documented in a study of T-cell reconstitution after alpha-beta-depleted transplantation in children. Study results and limitations: Newly made T cells mostly supplied T-cell counts and diversity one year after transplant. Surviving recipient T cells and thymic progenitors produced the high day-60 TCRbeta diversity seen in some patients. Expanded graft clones, several hundred of them, were reportedly the source of alpha-beta T cells about two months after transplant.

TCRbeta library construction was performed incorporating unique molecular identifiers. TCRdb re-called the PCR reads through MiXCR, storing one row per CDR3 protein. The data hold fewer than 350,000 distinct CDR3 sequences, with roughly 7.8% observed a single time. The CDR3 runs to 15 residues. The ends were cut back, 1 base at V and 2 bases at J, with 9 bases in the middle. Germline loops: CDR1 SGHTA, CDR2 FQGNSA. This clonotype was found many times. What it recognizes is unknown. Sequenced here: peripheral blood, sampled 360 days after TCRalphabeta/CD19-depleted stem cell transplant. The rearrangement uses TRBV7-2 and TRBJ2-1; TRBD2 is a possible D gene (6 bases). The source is a female patient aged 2-10 years who had a stem cell transplant for Fanconi anemia, so the T cells may come from the graft donor. The CDR3 coding sequence is TGTGCCAGCAGCTTAGTGTCGGGAGCCTACAATGAGCAGTTCTTC. Amino acids: CASSLVSGAYNEQFF.